The present T cell receptor (beta chain) was sequenced within a study of blood T cell repertoires in COVID-19. Per the germline V gene, CDR1 is SGHVS and CDR2 is FNYEAQ. This CDR3 region has 17 residues. Trimming took 1 base from V and 4 from J; bases not matched to a gene: 12. Sequenced by immunoSEQ multiplex PCR; TCRdb stores in-frame clones only, minus some. The repertoire holds roughly 250,000 clones, with about nine tenths as singletons. Sequencing used PBMCs or T cells enriched from blood (not recorded which). The TCR was taken from a woman younger than 30 who had recovered from COVID-19. V and J are TRBV7-6 and TRBJ1-2; 7 bases line up with TRBD1. In nucleotides, the CDR3 is TGTGCCAGCAGCTTAGAGTCCGGGACAGAAGTGAGCTATGGCTACACCTTC. As protein: CASSLESGTEVSYGYTF.